This passage covers 21 T cell receptor beta chains from one sample sequenced in a study of blood T cell repertoires in COVID-19. Sequencing used immunoSEQ multiplex PCR; TCRdb keeps in-frame clones, though not all of them. The sample records 150,000 to 200,000 clones, 70% to 85% being singletons. Sequenced: PBMCs or T cells enriched from blood (not recorded which). All receptors derive from a woman aged 60-75 years with acute COVID-19.

This chain connects TRBV11-2 to TRBJ1-5, with D tentatively TRBD1 (6 bases). The germline V gene has CDR1 SGHAT and CDR2 FQNNGV. Trimming took off 5 bases at V and 1 base at J, with 9 bases between the two ends. The CDR3 contains 14 residues. CDR3 DNA sequence: TGTGCCAGCAGCCCAGGGGTGAGCAATCAGCCCCAGCATTTT. The encoded protein is CASSPGVSNQPQHF. Using reference TRBV11-2 and TRBJ1-5 for the parts outside the CDR3, the full variable domain is EAGVAQSPRYKIIEKRQSVAFWCNPISGHATLYWYQQILGQGPKLLIQFQNNGVVDDSQLPKDRFSAERLKGVDSTLKIQPAKLEDSAVYLCASSPGVSNQPQHFGDGTRLSIL.

The chain recombines TRBV27 with TRBJ2-7; 13 nucleotides line up with TRBD2. V gave up 3 bases and J gave up 3 bases; unmatched junction bases: 14. The germline V gene has CDR1 MNHEY and CDR2 SMNVEV (reference sequence). The CDR3 is 19 amino acids. CDR3 in amino acids: CASSFGYRTSGRAGYEQYF. The CDR3, as DNA: TGTGCCAGCAGTTTTGGTTACAGGACTAGCGGGAGAGCTGGCTACGAGCAGTACTTC.

This clone was recorded only once. The gene calls are TRBV6-5 and TRBJ2-7, with 7 bases lining up with TRBD2. The CDR3 has 14 residues. The germline CDR1 and CDR2 sequences are MNHEY and SVGAGI. Unmatched junction bases numbered 10, after V lost 6 bases and J lost 5 bases. The CDR3 DNA follows: TGTGCCAGCAGCCTGAGGGGAGGGGTAGACGAGCAGTACGTC. Its protein is CASSLRGGVDEQYV.

The sample holds a few counts of this clone. The V and J genes are TRBV14 and TRBJ1-1; D might be TRBD1 (6 bases). V was trimmed by 1 base and J by 3 bases, leaving 15 bases between them. CDR1 and CDR2 (germline): SGHDN, FVKESK. The CDR3 consists of 16 residues. DNA of the CDR3: TGTGCCAGCAGCCAAGGATGGTGGTCAGGGGACACTGAAGCTTTCTTT. Translating it yields CASSQGWWSGDTEAFF.

This chain joins TRBV7-2 and TRBJ2-1; possibly TRBD2 for D (5 bases). The CDR3 covers 14 residues. V was trimmed by 0 bases and J by 4 bases, leaving 7 bases between them. CDR1 is SGHTA and CDR2 is FQGNSA in the germline V gene. The CDR3, as DNA: TGTGCCAGCAGCTTAGCGCGACTATACAATGAGCAGTTCTTC. This codes for CASSLARLYNEQFF.

The chain combines TRBV11-2 with TRBJ1-1; D gene unclear. The germline CDR1 and CDR2 sequences are SGHAT and FQNNGV. The CDR3 is made up of 14 amino acids. V was shortened by 5 bases and J by 4 bases, with 14 bases between the two germline ends. DNA for the CDR3: TGTGCCAGCAGCCCACCCCAACGAGCCACTGAAGCTTTCTTT. Encoded protein: CASSPPQRATEAFF.

The chain has TRBV5-4 and TRBJ2-1, with TRBD2 matching over 7 bases. This CDR3 has 13 residues. After removal of 4 bases from V and 9 bases from J, the junction contained 7 bases not matched to a gene. Germline V gene data show CDR1 as SGHNT and CDR2 as YYREEE (reference sequence). The CDR3 DNA follows: TGTGCCAGCAGCCAGCGGGAATGGGGTGAGCAGTTCTTC. Translation: CASSQREWGEQFF. The full variable domain, rest sourced from reference TRBV5-4 and TRBJ2-1, is ETGVTQSPTHLIKTRGQQVTLRCSSQSGHNTVSWYQQALGQGPQFIFQYYREEENGRGNFPPRFSGLQFPNYSSELNVNALELDDSALYLCASSQREWGEQFFGPGTRLTVL.

The chain carries TRBV21-1 and TRBJ2-3; TRBD1, the table's D call, was not compared with the DNA. TRBV21-1 is tagged as a pseudogene. The length of the CDR3 is 19 residues. DNA of the CDR3: TGTGCCAGCAGCACCCGCGCCGGGACAGGAGGTCCTTCCACAGATACGCAGTATTTT. It encodes CASSTRAGTGGPSTDTQYF.

This chain uses TRBV18 with TRBJ1-1; maybe TRBD1 (6 bases). Looked up from germline, CDR1 is KGHSH and CDR2 is LQKENI. V shed 8 bases and J shed 6 bases, with 19 bases lying between them. The CDR3 is made up of 14 amino acids. In DNA form, the CDR3 reads TGTGCCAGCCTTTCAGGGGTGAATTTCCCTGAAGCTTTCTTT. Its translation: CASLSGVNFPEAFF.

The chain couples TRBV2 to TRBJ1-2; 9 bases map to TRBD1. With V trimmed by 5 bases and J by 7 bases, 5 bases remained unmatched. Germline CDR1 SNHLY, CDR2 FYNNEI. There are 13 residues in the CDR3. CDR3 nucleotides: TGTGCCAGCAGTTATACAGGGGGCGGTGGCTACACCTTC. This gives the protein CASSYTGGGGYTF.

This sequence joins TRBV7-9 and TRBJ1-5; 8 bases align to TRBD1. Germline V gives CDR1 SEHNR, CDR2 FQNEAQ (reference sequence). This CDR3 is built from 14 residues. Unmatched junction bases numbered 7, after V lost 6 bases and J lost 6 bases. The CDR3 here is CASSFGQGSQPQHF. CDR3 DNA: TGTGCCAGCAGTTTTGGACAGGGTAGTCAGCCCCAGCATTTT.

The chain employs TRBV5-8 and TRBJ1-1, with a possible D match to TRBD1 (6 bases). Germline V gene data show CDR1 as SGHTS and CDR2 as YDEGEE. Deletions cut 0 bases from V and 5 bases from J, with 14 bases between. The CDR3 length is 15 residues. The CDR3 bases are TGTGCCAGCAGCTTGGTGGAGTTCAGGGGTACTGAAGCTTTCTTT. Translating gives CASSLVEFRGTEAFF.

For the CDR3, the DNA is TGTGCCAGCAGCAAGGCGGGGGGGTTCCAAGAGACCCAGTACTTC. Translated: CASSKAGGFQETQYF. V and J are TRBV3-1 (or the pseudogene TRBV3-2) and TRBJ2-5; TRBD2 matches at 9 bases. V shed 5 bases, J shed 1 base, and the junction held 5 bases outside the gene matches. The CDR3 spans 15 residues. The germline CDR1 and CDR2 sequences are LGHDT and YNNKEL (reference sequence).

The chain links TRBV28 to TRBJ1-1; weak D call: TRBD1 (6 bases). V was shortened by 5 bases and J by 1 base, with 14 bases between the two germline ends. Germline V CDR1 and CDR2: MDHEN, SYDVKM. This CDR3 is 15 amino acids long. The CDR3 sequence: CASSPWAGENTEAFF. The CDR3 DNA reads as TGTGCCAGCAGTCCGTGGGCAGGGGAGAACACTGAAGCTTTCTTT.

V gene TRBV3-1 (or the pseudogene TRBV3-2) combines with J gene TRBJ1-2; D uncertain. The CDR3 has 13 residues. Germline CDR1 and CDR2: LGHDT and YNNKEL (reference sequence). V lost 0 bases, J lost 4 bases, and 6 bases lay in between. CDR3 sequence reads: CASSQETTYGYTF. The CDR3 coding sequence is TGTGCCAGCAGCCAAGAGACTACCTATGGCTACACCTTC.

V usage is TRBV7-9 and J usage is TRBJ1-2, with 11 bases matching TRBD1. This CDR3 contains 13 residues. The V gene end was trimmed by 5 bases and the J gene end by 7 bases; junction bases not matched to a gene: 3. Germline CDR1 and CDR2: SEHNR and FQNEAQ (reference sequence). The CDR3 loop reads CASSGTGGTGYTF. The CDR3 nucleotides read TGTGCCAGCAGCGGGACAGGGGGGACTGGCTACACCTTC.

The CDR3 DNA is TGTGCCAGCAGCCCCGATCCCCTAGCGGGGGGCCACGAGCAGTTCTTC. It codes for CASSPDPLAGGHEQFF. The gene calls are TRBV3-1 (or the pseudogene TRBV3-2) and TRBJ2-1, with 11 bases aligning to TRBD2. Germline V lookup: CDR1 LGHDT, CDR2 YNNKEL (reference sequence). Trimming took 4 bases from V and 10 from J; bases not matched to a gene: 12. The CDR3 consists of 16 residues.

CDR3 sequence (DNA): TGTGCCAGCAGCTTAGGCGCCCGGGACAGGGCCTATGAGCAGTTCTTC. Encoded protein: CASSLGARDRAYEQFF. The genes are TRBV11-3 and TRBJ2-1; 9 bases fit TRBD1. Trimming at V came to 1 base and at J to 8 bases, leaving 9 bases not matched to a gene. This CDR3 has 16 amino acids. The V gene's germline CDR1 is SGHNT and CDR2 YENEEA.

The chain is built from TRBV11-3 and TRBJ2-3; unclear D gene. The germline V and J ends were trimmed by 1 base and 2 bases, with 10 bases remaining between them. CDR3 length: 15 amino acids. From germline, CDR1 is SGHNT and CDR2 YENEEA. This CDR3 reads CASSLAGQTTDTQYF. CDR3 DNA: TGTGCCAGCAGCTTAGCAGGCCAGACCACAGATACGCAGTATTTT. Variable domain in full (rest from reference TRBV11-3 and TRBJ2-3): EAGVVQSPRYKIIEKKQPVAFWCNPISGHNTLYWYLQNLGQGPELLIRYENEEAVDDSQLPKDRFSAERLKGVDSTLKIQPAELGDSAVYLCASSLAGQTTDTQYFGPGTRLTVL.

The chain uses TRBV10-3 and TRBJ1-6; D remains ambiguous. Germline values: CDR1 ENHRY, CDR2 SYGVKD. V gave up 4 bases and J gave up 7 bases, with 14 bases separating them. This CDR3 has 15 amino acids. CDR3 sequence: CAISGAGVGNSPLHF. In DNA, the CDR3 is TGTGCCATCAGTGGGGCCGGGGTTGGAAATTCACCCCTCCACTTT.

In its sample, this clone was seen a few times. The chain has TRBV30 and TRBJ1-1; D gene unclear. Trimming took 0 bases from V and 5 from J, leaving 13 bases between them. Germline CDR1 and CDR2: GTSNPN and SVGIG (reference sequence). The CDR3 loop spans 14 amino acids. CDR3 bases: TGTGCCTGGAGTGTACTAAACGGTGGGACTGAAGCTTTCTTT. This gives the protein CAWSVLNGGTEAFF.